Each of the 22 T cell receptor beta chains below was sequenced from the same sample in a study of T cells in Graves' hyperthyroidism and ophthalmopathy. TCR beta CDR3 regions were amplified from RNA. Primed by the HTBI set, a first-round RT-PCR was run on the TCR CDR3. From the multiplex PCR reads, TCRdb called clonotypes with MiXCR, one entry per CDR3 protein. The table has roughly 530,000 distinct CDR3 sequences, 17% seen once. Sequencing was done on a sample of blood. These receptors were obtained from a woman under 30 with Graves' ophthalmopathy.

In this sample, this clonotype turned up many times. This chain connects TRBV20-1 to TRBJ2-1; no reliable D call. CDR3 length: 12 amino acids. CDR1 DFQATT and CDR2 SNEGSKA come from the germline V gene (reference sequence). V was pared by 3 bases and J by 5 bases, with 8 bases between. The DNA for the CDR3 is TGCAGTGCTAGGGAGACAAACAATGAGCAGTTCTTC. Its translation is CSARETNNEQFF.

This clonotype was observed a single time. V and J are TRBV7-2 and TRBJ2-3; maybe TRBD1 (6 bases). Per germline, CDR1 SGHTA and CDR2 FQGNSA. There are 15 residues in the CDR3. V lost 4 bases to trimming and J lost 1 base, with 12 bases between them. As DNA, the CDR3 is TGTGCCAGCAGCTGGGGGCTTCGACGCACAGATACGCAGTATTTT. It yields the protein CASSWGLRRTDTQYF.

This clonotype was found a few times. The rearrangement joins TRBV4-1 to TRBJ2-7; 9 bases fit TRBD1. Germline loops: CDR1 MGHRA, CDR2 YSYEKL. CDR3 size: 15 residues. J was trimmed by 5 bases and V by 3 bases; bases with no gene match: 8. This CDR3 is CASSQVGQGKHEQYF. The CDR3 DNA sequence: TGCGCCAGCAGCCAGGTTGGACAGGGGAAGCACGAGCAGTACTTC.

This clonotype has at least ten counts. The chain carries TRBV7-8 and TRBJ1-1, with 10 bases matching TRBD1. Germline loops: CDR1 SGHVS, CDR2 FQNEAQ. V gave up 5 bases and J gave up 1 base; unmatched junction bases: 4. The CDR3 consists of 15 residues. The CDR3 nucleotides read TGTGCCAGCAGCCTCCGGGACAGGGGGAACACTGAAGCTTTCTTT. Its protein is CASSLRDRGNTEAFF.

With respect to this clonotype: With a much larger clone just one base away, this may be a read error. Here the CDR3 DNA reads TGTGCCAGCAGTGCATCCAACAGTAGCAATCAGCCCCAGCATTTT. This encodes CASSASNSSNQPQHF. The chain recombines TRBV2 with TRBJ1-5; D gene ambiguous. Trimming pared 4 bases from V and 0 bases from J, leaving 10 bases between. There are 15 residues in the CDR3. The germline gives CDR1 SNHLY, CDR2 FYNNEI.

This clonotype showed up just a few times. The genes are TRBV28 and TRBJ1-2; D is unclear. CDR3 length: 13 residues. Germline lookup yields CDR1 MDHEN and CDR2 SYDVKM. V was pared by 5 bases and J by 4 bases, with 11 bases between. The CDR3 here is CASSPPALYGYTF. Written as DNA, the CDR3 is TGTGCCAGCAGTCCCCCGGCACTCTATGGCTACACCTTC.

This clonotype occurred many times. The chain employs TRBV28 and TRBJ1-5, with 7 nucleotides matching TRBD1. CDR3 length: 15 residues. The ends lost 6 bases at V and 7 bases at J; junction bases unmatched: 12. Germline CDR1 reads MDHEN; CDR2 reads SYDVKM. CDR3 loop: CASSHRDSVGQPQHF. In nucleotides, the CDR3 is TGTGCCAGCAGCCATCGGGACAGTGTTGGGCAGCCCCAGCATTTT.

The V gene is TRBV30, the J gene TRBJ2-5; TRBD2 matches at 8 bases. Germline lookup yields CDR1 GTSNPN and CDR2 SVGIG (reference sequence). This CDR3 spans 15 amino acids. V lost 5 bases, J lost 0 bases, and 8 bases stayed unmatched. The CDR3 DNA follows: TGTGCCTGGGCCAGAACTAGCGGCGACCAAGAGACCCAGTACTTC. This codes for CAWARTSGDQETQYF.

This clonotype showed up many times. This sequence joins TRBV6-2 or TRBV6-3 and TRBJ2-3; TRBD1 might be the D (6 bases). Germline V gene data show CDR1 as MNHEY and CDR2 as SVGEGT. The CDR3 is made up of 16 amino acids. V lost 2 bases, J lost 2 bases, and 14 bases lay in between. The CDR3 DNA follows: TGTGCCAGCAGTTACAGTACAGGGCGGACCACAGATACGCAGTATTTT. It codes for CASSYSTGRTTDTQYF.

The chain uses TRBV6-1 and TRBJ1-3, with unresolved D. Looked up from germline, CDR1 is MNHNS and CDR2 is SASEGT. The CDR3 covers 16 residues. V shed 5 bases and J shed 0 bases, with 14 bases lying between them. CDR3 residues: CASSLLRLSSGNTIYF. The CDR3 DNA is TGTGCCAGCAGTCTTCTCAGGTTAAGCTCTGGAAACACCATATATTTT.

With regard to this clonotype: A much larger clone differs from this one at a single base, so this may be a read error. The chain is built from TRBV24-1 and TRBJ2-7, with D possibly TRBD1 on 5 matching bases. The V end was cut by 6 bases, the J end by 5 bases, with 16 bases between. Germline V CDR1 and CDR2: KGHDR, SFDVKD. The CDR3 covers 14 residues. CDR3 in DNA: TGTGCCACCAGTACCCACGCAGGGATTGACGAGCAGTACTTC. Translation: CATSTHAGIDEQYF.

This clonotype was found many times. The V gene is TRBV28, the J gene TRBJ1-2, with D possibly TRBD1 on 6 matching bases. The V gene's germline CDR1 is MDHEN and CDR2 SYDVKM. The CDR3 has 14 residues. Trimming took off 10 bases at V and 3 bases at J, with 18 bases between the two ends. In DNA form, the CDR3 reads TGTGCCATCCAACGAATGGACAGTCACTATGGCTACACCTTC. Translation gives CAIQRMDSHYGYTF.

There are a few counts of this clonotype. This sequence joins TRBV11-2 and TRBJ2-2, with TRBD2 identical over 10 bases. This CDR3 has 20 residues. With V trimmed by 1 base and J by 4 bases, 15 bases remained unmatched. CDR1 and CDR2 from the germline V gene are SGHAT and FQNNGV. CDR3 DNA: TGTGCCAGCAGCTTAGTTTATTATGCTAGCGGGAGCGGTGGCACCGGGGAGCTGTTTTTT. Protein: CASSLVYYASGSGGTGELFF.

This clonotype showed up just a few times. This chain uses TRBV28 with TRBJ2-7; 13 positions agree with TRBD2. Trimming cost V 7 bases and J 2 bases; bases outside gene matches: 5. The CDR3 has 15 amino acids. Germline loops: CDR1 MDHEN, CDR2 SYDVKM. The DNA of the CDR3 is TGTGCCAGCAAACCGACTAGCGGGAGGACCTACGAGCAGTACTTC. Its translation is CASKPTSGRTYEQYF.

Only a few counts were recorded for this clonotype. The gene calls are TRBV6-5 and TRBJ2-3, with 10 bases lining up with TRBD2. The CDR3 spans 15 residues. Trimming removed 5 bases from V and 2 bases from J; junction bases left unmatched: 4. CDR1 is MNHEY, CDR2 SVGAGI, per germline. CDR3 sequence reads: CASSTSGKDTDTQYF. The DNA of the CDR3 is TGTGCCAGCAGTACTAGCGGGAAGGACACAGATACGCAGTATTTT.

The table lists this clonotype with many counts. CDR3: CSASGGHRLNTGELFF. The DNA for the CDR3 is TGCAGTGCTAGCGGGGGACACAGACTAAACACCGGGGAGCTGTTTTTT. The chain uses TRBV20-1 and TRBJ2-2, with D tentatively TRBD1 or TRBD2 (6 bases each). Germline values: CDR1 DFQATT, CDR2 SNEGSKA (reference sequence). This CDR3 region has 16 residues. V was cut by 3 bases and J by 2 bases, with 16 bases left in between.

The sample holds many counts of this clonotype. This chain links TRBV2 with TRBJ1-2, with 7 bases matching TRBD1. Losses at the gene ends were 4 bases for V and 4 bases for J; bases not matched to a gene: 3. The CDR3 spans 13 residues. Germline CDR1 is SNHLY and CDR2 is FYNNEI. CDR3 DNA: TGTGCCAGCAGTGGGGGGACAGCCTATGGCTACACCTTC. Its protein product is CASSGGTAYGYTF. The full variable domain, rest sourced from reference TRBV2 and TRBJ1-2, is EPEVTQTPSHQVTQMGQEVILRCVPISNHLYFYWYRQILGQKVEFLVSFYNNEISEKSEIFDDQFSVERPDGSNFTLKIRSTKLEDSAMYFCASSGGTAYGYTFGSGTRLTVV.

DNA of the CDR3: TGTGCCTGGAGTGTACTTCGGTTTATCGCCTATGGCTACACCTTC. Protein: CAWSVLRFIAYGYTF. The V gene is TRBV30, the J gene TRBJ1-2, with D uncertain. The germline V gene has CDR1 GTSNPN and CDR2 SVGIG (reference sequence). Trimming took off 0 bases at V and 4 bases at J, with 15 bases between the two ends. The CDR3 contains 15 residues.

This clonotype has only a few counts. An end of the junction differs from the germline gene, which may be a read error. The J gene is TRBJ1-1, the V gene TRBV20-1, with TRBD1 matching 8 bases. The germline CDR1 and CDR2 sequences are DFQATT and SNEGSKA (reference sequence). This CDR3 comprises 12 residues. The DNA for the CDR3 is TGCAGTGCCCGGACAGGGAGTCCTGAAGCTTCCTTT. It is translated as CSARTGSPEASF.

The genes are TRBV28 and TRBJ1-5; a possible D gene is TRBD1 (6 bases). V was clipped by 7 bases and J by 6 bases, with 19 bases between them. CDR1 and CDR2 from the germline V gene are MDHEN and SYDVKM. CDR3 length: 15 residues. CDR3 sequence reads: CASTGGRTLVQPQHF. The CDR3 bases are TGTGCCAGCACTGGGGGCAGGACCCTAGTTCAGCCCCAGCATTTT.

The table lists this clonotype with many counts. This chain joins TRBV2 and TRBJ1-6, with D tentatively TRBD1 (5 bases). The germline V and J ends were trimmed by 0 bases and 7 bases, with 13 bases remaining between them. The germline V gene has CDR1 SNHLY and CDR2 FYNNEI. The CDR3 sequence is 16 residues long. The CDR3 DNA follows: TGTGCCAGCAGTGAAGCAAGGGGCGGGCGGAATTCACCCCTCCACTTT. Translated, it gives CASSEARGGRNSPLHF.

A few counts support this clonotype. This chain joins TRBV30 and TRBJ2-3; TRBD2 matches 11 bases. This CDR3 has 14 amino acids. J was trimmed by 2 bases and V by 6 bases; bases with no gene match: 4. Germline CDR1 and CDR2: GTSNPN and SVGIG (reference sequence). CDR3: CACELAGDTDTQYF. In nucleotides, the CDR3 is TGTGCCTGTGAACTAGCGGGGGACACAGATACGCAGTATTTT.